This is a list of T cell receptor beta chains from one sample in a study of CD8 T cells in Susac syndrome. A single record per CDR3 protein comes from TCRdb applying MiXCR to the immunoSEQ multiplex PCR reads. The sample shows approximately 150,000 distinct CDR3 sequences, 94% of them seen only once. What was sequenced was CD4+ T cells from PBMCs. Receptors originate from a human donor with multiple sclerosis. Both conserved end residues are part of each CDR3. The order of the fields is V gene, clone size, D gene, J gene, CDR3 protein, CDR3 DNA. The D gene is left open where the match is weak. A clone size is listed for some rows: how often the clone was seen (once, few, many), or a class if it is expanded.

TRBV9	.	.	TRBJ1-2	CASNRDQYGYTF	TGTGCCAGCAACAGGGATCAATATGGCTACACCTTC
TRBV20-1	.	.	TRBJ1-5	CSARASNQPQHF	TGCAGTGCTAGAGCGAGCAATCAGCCCCAGCATTTT
TRBV7-9	.	TRBD2	TRBJ2-7	CASSSLRTSGIGEQYF	TGTGCCAGCAGCTCCCTTCGGACTAGCGGCATTGGCGAGCAGTACTTC
TRBV12-3/TRBV12-4	.	.	TRBJ2-5	CASRILGQETQYF	TGTGCCAGCAGAATTTTAGGCCAAGAGACCCAGTACTTC
TRBV3-1	.	TRBD1	TRBJ2-7	CASSLWTGGRIDEQYF	TGTGCCAGCAGCCTCTGGACAGGGGGCAGAATTGACGAGCAGTACTTC
TRBV29-1	.	.	TRBJ1-4	CSVATNGNEKLFF	TGCAGCGTTGCCACGAACGGCAATGAAAAACTGTTTTTT
TRBV27	.	.	TRBJ2-7	CASSRQQNRREQYF	TGTGCCAGCAGTAGACAGCAAAATCGCCGCGAGCAGTACTTC
TRBV29-1	.	TRBD1	TRBJ1-3	CSVVQGAADTIYF	TGCAGCGTTGTTCAGGGGGCGGCGGACACCATATATTTT
TRBV28	.	TRBD2	TRBJ2-3	CASSPYGGLANRGYTQYF	TGTGCCAGCAGTCCATATGGGGGACTAGCCAACCGTGGGTATACGCAGTATTTT
TRBV25-1	once	.	TRBJ2-3	CASSVGETLRWTDTQYF	TGTGCCAGCAGTGTAGGGGAGACACTTAGGTGGACAGATACGCAGTATTTT
TRBV2	.	TRBD1	TRBJ2-5	CASNLSPGTGRETQYF	TGTGCCAGCAACCTATCCCCCGGGACAGGGAGAGAGACCCAGTACTTC
TRBV30	.	.	TRBJ2-1	CACSSYNEQFF	TGTGCCTGTAGCTCCTACAATGAGCAGTTCTTC
TRBV5-4	.	.	TRBJ2-5	CASSLWGSQETQYF	TGTGCCAGCAGCTTGTGGGGGAGCCAAGAGACCCAGTACTTC